The clone carrying this T cell receptor (beta chain) was observed many times. The antigen remains undetermined. The sample originates from a study of glioma-infiltrating T cells. CDR3 length equals 14 residues. With V trimmed by 4 bases and J by 5 bases, 4 bases remained unmatched. Per germline, CDR1 DFQATT and CDR2 SNEGSKA (reference sequence). Study-level points and caveats: Only very few CDR3 sequences appeared in both tissue and blood.

The iRepertoire nested amplicon-rescue multiplex PCR amplified TCR alpha and beta CDR3s from RNA. One entry per CDR3 protein results from TCRdb running MiXCR on the multiplex PCR reads. The data hold more than 95,000 distinct CDR3 sequences, with around 31% observed a single time. This receptor was taken from a human donor with low-grade glioma or glioblastoma, undergoing nonglioma brain surgery, or in good health (not recorded which). The sequencing sample was made of glioma tissue, nonneoplastic brain tissue, or PBMCs (not recorded which). The rearrangement links TRBV20-1 to TRBJ2-5; 13 bases agree with TRBD2. The DNA of the CDR3 is TGCAGTGCTAAAACTAGCGGGGGGGCGGAGACCCAGTACTTC. Protein: CSAKTSGGAETQYF.